Listed below are T cell receptor beta chains from one sample, sequenced in a study of blood T cells in healthy people across ages. TCRdb redid the calling of the 5' RACE reads with MiXCR, one entry per CDR3 protein. This sample has about 1.5 million distinct CDR3 sequences, with roughly 43% found just once. The sequenced sample consisted of blood. The receptor source for this set is a woman between 18 and 29 years old in good health. Each CDR3 is given with its conserved first and last residue. A D gene is named only where the DNA matches it firmly. Expanded clones get a size class; other rows say once, few or many, or leave the size out.

d_call	v_call	j_call	clone_size	cdr3_nt	cdr3_aa
.	TRBV11-3	TRBJ2-1	.	TGTGCCGGCAGCCCGGACGGGGGGCAATACAATGAGCAGTTCTTC	CAGSPDGGQYNEQFF
.	TRBV20-1	TRBJ2-3	.	TGCAGTGCCGGAGCCACTAGCCAAAGCACAGATACGCAGTATTTT	CSAGATSQSTDTQYF
.	TRBV7-9	TRBJ2-1	.	TGTGCCAGCAGCTTAATCCTAAATGAGCAGTTCTTC	CASSLILNEQFF
.	TRBV29-1	TRBJ1-5	few	TGCAGCGTTATTGACAGGTTCAATCAGCCCCAGCATTTT	CSVIDRFNQPQHF
.	TRBV3-1	TRBJ1-5	.	TGTGCCAGCAGCCAGGGTCAGGGCTGGCAGCCCCAGCATTTT	CASSQGQGWQPQHF
TRBD1	TRBV5-1	TRBJ2-5	few	TGCGCCAGCAGCCTGCGGACAGGGGGTTTGGAGACCCAGTACTTC	CASSLRTGGLETQYF
.	TRBV29-1	TRBJ2-7	.	TGCAGCGTTGATTTCCCCTACGAGCAGTACTTC	CSVDFPYEQYF
.	TRBV21-1	TRBJ2-1	.	TGTGCCAGCAGCAAGCCGGGGGAAACCTACAATGAGCAGTTCTTC	CASSKPGETYNEQFF
TRBD2	TRBV3-1	TRBJ2-2	.	TGTGCCAGCAGCCAAGAAGAGCTAGCGGGGGCTGGGACCGGGGAGCTGTTTTTT	CASSQEELAGAGTGELFF
.	TRBV25-1	TRBJ2-5	.	TGTGCCAGCAGTGAATATGCGGGTAGTGGAGGCAATGAGCAGTACTTC	CASSEYAGSGGNEQYF
.	TRBV6-1	TRBJ1-2	few	TGTGCCAGCAGTGAAATGGTTCGGGGGACTAACTATGGCTACACCTTC	CASSEMVRGTNYGYTF
.	TRBV5-1	TRBJ2-7	.	TGCGCCAGCAGCTTGGCATTGTCTGAAGCCGAGCAGTACTTC	CASSLALSEAEQYF
.	TRBV7-8	TRBJ2-7	few	TGTGCCAGCAGCTTAGCTGGCAGGGGCTCCGAGCAGTACTTC	CASSLAGRGSEQYF
TRBD2	TRBV4-1	TRBJ2-3	few	TGCGCCAGCAGGGGGCAGCGGGGGGGCAGCTTATCAGATACGCAGTATTTT	CASRGQRGGSLSDTQYF
TRBD1	TRBV5-1	TRBJ2-3	.	TGCGCCAGCAGCACCGGGACAGGGGTTTCCCCAGATACGCAGTATTTT	CASSTGTGVSPDTQYF
TRBD2	TRBV11-2	TRBJ2-7	.	TGTGCCAGCAAGAGTATTAGCGGGGGGCTGTACAATGAGCAGTACTTC	CASKSISGGLYNEQYF
TRBD1	TRBV6-5	TRBJ1-1	few	TGTGCCAGCAGGACTCCGGGACAGGGGGAAGCTTTCTTT	CASRTPGQGEAFF
.	TRBV15	TRBJ1-1	.	TGTGCCTCCAGCAGAGATCCTTTGAACACTGAAACTTTCTTT	CASSRDPLNTETFF
.	TRBV18	TRBJ2-5	.	TGTGCCAGCTCATCGAACTACCAAGAGACCCAGTACTTC	CASSSNYQETQYF
.	TRBV7-9	TRBJ2-2	once	TGTGCCAGCAGCAGACCAGCGGGCCTTATGAACACCGGGGAGCTGTTTTTT	CASSRPAGLMNTGELFF
.	TRBV7-2	TRBJ1-2	once	TGTGCCAGCAGCTTAGTTGGGGTAGGCTACACCTTC	CASSLVGVGYTF
.	TRBV7-9	TRBJ1-2	.	TGTGCCAGCAGCAATCCGGGCCTCTATGGCTACACCTTC	CASSNPGLYGYTF
.	TRBV6-2/TRBV6-3	TRBJ2-1	few	TGTGCCAGCAGTGACGGGAACTACAATGAGCAGTTCTTC	CASSDGNYNEQFF
TRBD1	TRBV20-1	TRBJ1-5	.	TGCAGTGCTAGAACGGGACAGGGGATTTATAGCAATCAGCCCCAGCATTTT	CSARTGQGIYSNQPQHF
.	TRBV7-2	TRBJ2-7	.	TGTGCCAGCAGCTTAGTTGCTACAGGGTTAGCCTACGAGCAGTACTTC	CASSLVATGLAYEQYF
TRBD1	TRBV5-1	TRBJ2-7	.	TGCGCCAGCAGCTTTCGGGGACAGGGGGGCGAGCAGTACTTC	CASSFRGQGGEQYF
TRBD1	TRBV4-1	TRBJ2-1	.	TGCGCCAGCAGCCAGGACAGGTCCGGCTACGAGCAGTTCTTC	CASSQDRSGYEQFF
.	TRBV29-1	TRBJ2-6	.	TGCAGCGTTGAAGATCGAGGGGGGTCTGGGGCCAACGTCCTGACTTTC	CSVEDRGGSGANVLTF
.	TRBV6-1	TRBJ2-4	few	TGTGCCAGCAGATATCGGGGTACCCAAAACATTCAGTACTTC	CASRYRGTQNIQYF
.	TRBV4-1	TRBJ2-1	.	TGCGCCAGCAGCCAAGTAGGCCAGCCCTGGGCCCGTTTCTACAATGAGCAGTTCTTC	CASSQVGQPWARFYNEQFF
.	TRBV14	TRBJ2-4	.	TGTGCCAGCAGCCAAGAGTGGGTTCCAGGGAATTTCGGCCCGAGCCTAGCCAAAAACATTCAGTACTTC	CASSQEWVPGNFGPSLAKNIQYF
.	TRBV19	TRBJ1-5	.	TGTGTCTCGGTGGGGGGCAGCAATCAGCCCCAGCATTTT	CVSVGGSNQPQHF
.	TRBV27	TRBJ2-7	.	TGTGCCAGCAGGATTTATGGGGTTGACAGCCTAGTAGAGCAGTACTTC	CASRIYGVDSLVEQYF
TRBD1	TRBV20-1	TRBJ2-3	few	TGCAGTGCTAGAGGGGGGACAGGAGTGAGCACAGATACGCAGTATTTT	CSARGGTGVSTDTQYF
TRBD1	TRBV5-1	TRBJ2-3	.	TGCGCCAGCAGCTTGGAAGGGGGCACCCTGGCAGATACGCAGTATTTT	CASSLEGGTLADTQYF
.	TRBV24-1	TRBJ2-5	few	TGTGCCACCAGTGACCGGTGGGAGACCCAGTACTTC	CATSDRWETQYF
TRBD2	TRBV29-1	TRBJ2-1	.	TGCAGCGTTGAATCCCGAGGGAGGGATGAGCAGTTCTTC	CSVESRGRDEQFF
.	TRBV20-1	TRBJ2-7	.	TGCAGTGCCCCCCTTCTAGGGGAGCAGTACTTC	CSAPLLGEQYF
.	TRBV20-1	TRBJ1-2	.	TGCAGTGCGCCAGAGGAGGGGGTTAATGGCTACACCTTC	CSAPEEGVNGYTF
TRBD2	TRBV20-1	TRBJ2-7	.	TGCAGTGCCCTGGGACTAGCGCTGAATGAGCAGTACTTC	CSALGLALNEQYF
.	TRBV12-3/TRBV12-4	TRBJ1-2	.	TGTGCCAGCGCTAAAGCGACCAACTATGGCTACACCTTC	CASAKATNYGYTF
.	TRBV7-2	TRBJ2-5	.	TGTGCCAGCAGCCTGGAAACAAAAGTTCAAGAGACCCAGTACTTC	CASSLETKVQETQYF
.	TRBV6-2/TRBV6-3	TRBJ2-2	few	TGTGCCAGCAGTTATGCCCCAGCGGGCTCCTCCGGGGAGCTGTTTTTT	CASSYAPAGSSGELFF
.	TRBV2	TRBJ2-1	.	TGTGCCAGCAGTGGGTATGCAGGGACTGAGCAGTTCTTC	CASSGYAGTEQFF
TRBD1	TRBV27	TRBJ2-1	.	TGTGCCAGCAGTTCATTACAGGGGTGGGGTAATGAGCAGTTCTTC	CASSSLQGWGNEQFF
.	TRBV21-1	TRBJ2-3	.	TGTGCCGGCAGCAAAGGGGCGGGAGGAGGCACAGATACGCAGTATTTT	CAGSKGAGGGTDTQYF
.	TRBV7-9	TRBJ2-2	.	TGTGCCAGCAGCTCCAGGGCCCCCGGGGAGCTGTTTTTT	CASSSRAPGELFF
.	TRBV29-1	TRBJ2-1	.	TGCAGCGTTGCCCCGAGGCCCTCCTACAATGAGCAGTTCTTC	CSVAPRPSYNEQFF
.	TRBV24-1	TRBJ2-3	.	TGTGCCACCAGCAATCCCCAAGCGTATCGCACAGATACGCAGTATTTT	CATSNPQAYRTDTQYF
TRBD1	TRBV29-1	TRBJ2-7	.	TGCAGCGTTTCAGGGACAGGCAACGAGCAGTACTTC	CSVSGTGNEQYF
TRBD1	TRBV7-2	TRBJ2-1	.	TGTGCCAGCAGCAGGAGACCGGGACAGGGCTACAATAAGCAGTTCTTC	CASSRRPGQGYNKQFF
.	TRBV21-1	TRBJ2-3	.	TGTGCCAGCAGCAGACCGTCACAGGGGTCTAGCACAGATACGCAGTATTTT	CASSRPSQGSSTDTQYF